The 7 T cell receptor beta chains below all came from one sample that was sequenced in a study of breast tumors, draining lymph nodes, adjacent tissues. TCRdb reprocessed the multiplex PCR reads with MiXCR, giving one entry per CDR3 protein. The sample shows fewer than 200,000 distinct CDR3 sequences, approximately 30% of them seen only once. The lymph nodes were axillary draining lymph nodes from breast cancer patients. Sequenced input: axillary lymph node tissue. Every receptor here comes from a female donor with breast cancer. Some clones in this sample may be carry-over from other donors' samples.

This clonotype was recorded a few times. A much larger clone lies one base from this, so it may be a read error. This chain links TRBV6-4 with TRBJ1-2; D is unresolved. V dropped 4 bases and J dropped 7 bases, with 13 bases sitting between them. This CDR3 contains 13 residues. The germline V gene encodes CDR1 MRHNA and CDR2 SNTAGT. CDR3 amino acids: CASSGSTVRGYTF. The CDR3 region has the DNA TGTGCCAGCAGTGGCTCAACCGTCCGTGGCTACACCTTC.

The chain joins TRBV7-9 to TRBJ1-1, with 10 bases aligning to TRBD1. V trimming: 8 bases; J trimming: 0 bases; junction bases outside the gene matches: 9. Germline V CDR1 and CDR2: SEHNR, FQNEAQ (reference sequence). The CDR3 has 16 amino acids. Here the CDR3 DNA reads TGTGCCAGCTTTGGGGACAGGGGTGGTTTGAACACTGAAGCTTTCTTT. The encoded protein is CASFGDRGGLNTEAFF.

This chain connects TRBV5-5 to TRBJ1-1; unclear D gene. The CDR3 is 13 amino acids. The V gene lost 2 bases and the J gene lost 1 base, with 6 bases spanning the gap. Germline values: CDR1 SGHKS, CDR2 YYEKEE (reference sequence). CDR3 DNA sequence: TGTGCCAGCAGCTTACTACAGAACACTGAAGCTTTCTTT. Its translation is CASSLLQNTEAFF.

A note on this clonotype: A read error may explain this, as a much larger clone is one base away. J is TRBJ2-7 and V is TRBV6-6; 7 nucleotides match TRBD1. The junction had 9 bases not matched to a gene; V was cut back by 5 bases and J by 5 bases. Germline values: CDR1 MNHNY, CDR2 SVGAGI (reference sequence). This CDR3 has 14 residues. The DNA for the CDR3 is TGTGCCAGCAGTCACCGACAGGGTGGGAACGAGCAGTACTTC. Its protein product is CASSHRQGGNEQYF.

This clonotype was detected a few times. The chain combines TRBV6-2 or TRBV6-3 with TRBJ2-7, with TRBD2 matching over 10 bases. V dropped 5 bases and J dropped 3; count of bases not matched to a gene: 22. The CDR3 spans 20 residues. CDR1 and CDR2 (germline): MNHEY, SVGEGT. CDR3 sequence (DNA): TGTGCCAGCAGTCACCGCTCTACTAAACTAGCGGGACCCCCTCTCTACGAGCAGTACTTC. Protein: CASSHRSTKLAGPPLYEQYF.

There are many counts of this clonotype. The gene calls are TRBV18 and TRBJ2-3, with D possibly called TRBD1 or TRBD2 (5 bases each). The CDR3 covers 15 residues. The germline V gene encodes CDR1 KGHSH and CDR2 LQKENI. The ends were cut back, 2 bases at V and 2 bases at J, with 11 bases in the middle. The CDR3 reads CASSPELGTTDTQYF. In nucleotides, the CDR3 is TGTGCCAGCTCACCAGAGCTAGGGACCACAGATACGCAGTATTTT. Full variable domain (remainder filled in from reference TRBV18 and TRBJ2-3): NAGVMQNPRHLVRRRGQEARLRCSPMKGHSHVYWYRQLPEEGLKFMVYLQKENIIDESGMPKERFSAEFPKEGPSILRIQQVVRGDSAAYFCASSPELGTTDTQYFGPGTRLTVL.

This clonotype was counted at least ten times. Being one base from a much bigger clone, this may be a read error. The gene calls are TRBV7-8 and TRBJ2-6; D tentatively reads TRBD1 or TRBD2 (5 bases each). CDR1 and CDR2 (germline): SGHVS, FQNEAQ. The CDR3 totals 15 residues. Written as DNA, the CDR3 is TGTGCCAGCAGCTTTTCCCGGGCCGGGGCCAACGTCCTGCCTTTC. Translation: CASSFSRAGANVLPF.